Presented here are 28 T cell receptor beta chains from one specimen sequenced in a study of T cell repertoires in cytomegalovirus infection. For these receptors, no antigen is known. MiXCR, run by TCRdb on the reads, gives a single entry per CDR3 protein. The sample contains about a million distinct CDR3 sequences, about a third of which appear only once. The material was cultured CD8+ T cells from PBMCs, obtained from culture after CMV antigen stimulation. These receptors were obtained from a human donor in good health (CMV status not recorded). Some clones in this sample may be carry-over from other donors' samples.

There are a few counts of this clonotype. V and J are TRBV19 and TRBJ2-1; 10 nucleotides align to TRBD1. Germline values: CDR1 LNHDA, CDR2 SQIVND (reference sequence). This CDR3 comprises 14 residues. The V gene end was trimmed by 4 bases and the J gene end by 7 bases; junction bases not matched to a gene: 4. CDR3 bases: TGTGCCAGTAGTACACGGGACAGGGGAAATGAGCAGTTCTTC. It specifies CASSTRDRGNEQFF.

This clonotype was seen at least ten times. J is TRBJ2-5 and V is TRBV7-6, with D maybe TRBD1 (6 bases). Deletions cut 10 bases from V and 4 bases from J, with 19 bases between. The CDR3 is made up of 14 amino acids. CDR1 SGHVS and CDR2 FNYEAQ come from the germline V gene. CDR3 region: CATSRGSGIETQYF. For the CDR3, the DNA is TGTGCCACCTCGAGGGGGTCCGGTATAGAGACCCAGTACTTC.

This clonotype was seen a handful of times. The CDR3 loop reads CASADWLYEQYF. DNA for the CDR3: TGTGCCAGCGCGGACTGGCTATACGAGCAGTACTTC. This chain joins TRBV6-6 and TRBJ2-7; TRBD2 might be the D (5 bases). CDR3 length: 12 residues. V was trimmed by 8 bases and J by 4 bases, leaving 12 bases between them. Germline assignment: CDR1 MNHNY and CDR2 SVGAGI (reference sequence).

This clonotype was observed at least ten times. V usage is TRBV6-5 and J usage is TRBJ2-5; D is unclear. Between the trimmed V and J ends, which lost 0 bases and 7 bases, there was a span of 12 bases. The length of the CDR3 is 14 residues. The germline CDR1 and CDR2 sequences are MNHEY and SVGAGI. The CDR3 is CASSYSSGVGTQYF. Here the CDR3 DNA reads TGTGCCAGCAGTTACTCGTCTGGGGTAGGGACCCAGTACTTC.

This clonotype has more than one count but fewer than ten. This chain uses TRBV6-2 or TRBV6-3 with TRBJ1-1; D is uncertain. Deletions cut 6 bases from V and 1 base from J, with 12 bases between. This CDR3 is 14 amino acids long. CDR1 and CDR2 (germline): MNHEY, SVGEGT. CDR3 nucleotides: TGTGCCAGCAGCGTTACCTATGAGAACACTGAAGCTTTCTTT. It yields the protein CASSVTYENTEAFF.

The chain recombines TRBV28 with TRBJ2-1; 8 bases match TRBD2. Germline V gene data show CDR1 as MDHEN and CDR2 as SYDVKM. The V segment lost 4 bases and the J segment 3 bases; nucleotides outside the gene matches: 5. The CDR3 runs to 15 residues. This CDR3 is CASSSTSEDYNEQFF. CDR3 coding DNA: TGTGCCAGCAGTTCGACTAGCGAAGACTACAATGAGCAGTTCTTC.

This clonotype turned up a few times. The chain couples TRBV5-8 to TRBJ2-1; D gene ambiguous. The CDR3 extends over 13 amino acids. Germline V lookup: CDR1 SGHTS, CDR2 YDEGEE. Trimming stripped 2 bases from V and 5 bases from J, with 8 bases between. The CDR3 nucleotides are TGTGCCAGCAGCTTTCGAGAAGACAATGAGCAGTTCTTC. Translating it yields CASSFREDNEQFF.

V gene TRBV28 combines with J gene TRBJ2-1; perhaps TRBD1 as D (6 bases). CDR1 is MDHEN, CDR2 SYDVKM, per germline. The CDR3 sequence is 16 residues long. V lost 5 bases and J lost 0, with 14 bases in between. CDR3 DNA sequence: TGTGCCAGCAGTCCCCTACAGGGATACTCCTACAATGAGCAGTTCTTC. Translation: CASSPLQGYSYNEQFF.

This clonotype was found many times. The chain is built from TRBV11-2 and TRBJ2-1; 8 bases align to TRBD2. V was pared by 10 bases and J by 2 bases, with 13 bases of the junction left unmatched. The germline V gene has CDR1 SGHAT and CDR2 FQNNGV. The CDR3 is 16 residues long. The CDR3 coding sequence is TGTGCCACCTCCGAGGCGGGGCGGGGGGCCTACAATGAGCAGTTCTTC. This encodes CATSEAGRGAYNEQFF. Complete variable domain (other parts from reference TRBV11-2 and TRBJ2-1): EAGVAQSPRYKIIEKRQSVAFWCNPISGHATLYWYQQILGQGPKLLIQFQNNGVVDDSQLPKDRFSAERLKGVDSTLKIQPAKLEDSAVYLCATSEAGRGAYNEQFFGPGTRLTVL.

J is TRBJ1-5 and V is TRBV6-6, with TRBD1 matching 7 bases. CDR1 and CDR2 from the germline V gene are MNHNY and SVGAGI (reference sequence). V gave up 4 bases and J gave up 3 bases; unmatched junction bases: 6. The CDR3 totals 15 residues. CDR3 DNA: TGTGCCAGCAGTTCCGGGGGACAGAACAATCAGCCCCAGCATTTT. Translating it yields CASSSGGQNNQPQHF.

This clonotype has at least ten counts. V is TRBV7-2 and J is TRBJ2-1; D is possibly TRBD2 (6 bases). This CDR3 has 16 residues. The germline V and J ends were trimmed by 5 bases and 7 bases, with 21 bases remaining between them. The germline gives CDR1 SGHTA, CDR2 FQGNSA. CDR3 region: CASSTQTRGVPNEQFF. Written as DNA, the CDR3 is TGTGCCAGCAGCACCCAGACTAGAGGGGTTCCAAATGAGCAGTTCTTC.

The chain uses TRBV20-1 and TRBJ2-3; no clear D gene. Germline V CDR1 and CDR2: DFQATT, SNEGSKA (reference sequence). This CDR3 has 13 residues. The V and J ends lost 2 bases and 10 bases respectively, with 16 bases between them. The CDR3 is CSARNHLEVSQYF. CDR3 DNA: TGCAGTGCTAGAAACCACCTCGAGGTATCGCAGTATTTT.

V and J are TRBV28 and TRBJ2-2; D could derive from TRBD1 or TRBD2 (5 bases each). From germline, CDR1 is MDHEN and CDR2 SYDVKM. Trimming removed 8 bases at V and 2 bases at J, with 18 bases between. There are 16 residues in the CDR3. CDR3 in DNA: TGTGCCAGCGTAGGCCGGGACCGAACTAACACCGGGGAGCTGTTTTTT. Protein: CASVGRDRTNTGELFF.

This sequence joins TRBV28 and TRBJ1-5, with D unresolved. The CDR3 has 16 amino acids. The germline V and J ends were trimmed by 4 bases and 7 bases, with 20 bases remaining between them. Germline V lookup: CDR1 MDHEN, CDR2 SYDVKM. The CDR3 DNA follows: TGTGCCAGCAGTTCATGGACTGTCCGCGGCTTGCAGCCCCAGCATTTT. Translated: CASSSWTVRGLQPQHF.

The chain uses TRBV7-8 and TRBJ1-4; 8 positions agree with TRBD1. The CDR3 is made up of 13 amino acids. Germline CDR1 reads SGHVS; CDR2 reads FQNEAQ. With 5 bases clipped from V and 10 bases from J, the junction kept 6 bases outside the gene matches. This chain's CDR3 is CASSPGQGGKLFF. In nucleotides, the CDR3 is TGTGCCAGCAGCCCCGGACAGGGCGGAAAACTGTTTTTT. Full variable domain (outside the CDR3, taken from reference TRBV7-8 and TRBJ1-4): GAGVSQSPRYKVAKRGQDVALRCDPISGHVSLFWYQQALGQGPEFLTYFQNEAQLDKSGLPSDRFFAERPEGSVSTLKIQRTQQEDSAVYLCASSPGQGGKLFFGSGTQLSVL.

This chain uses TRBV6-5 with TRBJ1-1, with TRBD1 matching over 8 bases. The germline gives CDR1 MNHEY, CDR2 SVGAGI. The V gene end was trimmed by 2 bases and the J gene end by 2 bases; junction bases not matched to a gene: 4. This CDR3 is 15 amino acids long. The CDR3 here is CASSYTTGANTEAFF. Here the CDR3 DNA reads TGTGCCAGCAGTTACACGACAGGGGCTAACACTGAAGCTTTCTTT.

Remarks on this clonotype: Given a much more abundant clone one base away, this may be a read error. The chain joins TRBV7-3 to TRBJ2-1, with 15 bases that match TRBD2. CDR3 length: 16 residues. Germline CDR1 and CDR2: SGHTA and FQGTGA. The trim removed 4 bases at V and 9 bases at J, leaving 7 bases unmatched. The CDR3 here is CASSSGLAGGPIEQFF. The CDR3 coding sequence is TGTGCCAGCAGCTCCGGACTAGCGGGGGGGCCCATTGAGCAGTTCTTC. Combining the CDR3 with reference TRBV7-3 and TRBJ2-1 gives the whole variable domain GAGVSQTPSNKVTEKGKYVELRCDPISGHTALYWYRQSLGQGPEFLIYFQGTGAADDSGLPNDRFFAVRPEGSVSTLKIQRTERGDSAVYLCASSSGLAGGPIEQFFGPGTRLTVL.

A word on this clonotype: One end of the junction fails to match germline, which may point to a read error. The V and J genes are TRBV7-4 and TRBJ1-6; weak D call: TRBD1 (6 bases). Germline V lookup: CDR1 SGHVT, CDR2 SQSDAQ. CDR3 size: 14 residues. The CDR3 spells CVSSLGGFNSPLHF. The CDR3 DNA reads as TGTGTCAGCAGCTTAGGGGGGTTCAATTCACCCCTCCACTTT.

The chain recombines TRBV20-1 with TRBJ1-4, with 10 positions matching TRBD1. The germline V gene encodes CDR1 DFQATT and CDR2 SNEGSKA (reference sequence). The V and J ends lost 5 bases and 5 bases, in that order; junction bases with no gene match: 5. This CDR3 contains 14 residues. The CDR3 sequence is CSAQDRGINEKLFF. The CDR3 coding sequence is TGCAGTGCTCAGGACAGGGGGATAAATGAAAAACTGTTTTTT.

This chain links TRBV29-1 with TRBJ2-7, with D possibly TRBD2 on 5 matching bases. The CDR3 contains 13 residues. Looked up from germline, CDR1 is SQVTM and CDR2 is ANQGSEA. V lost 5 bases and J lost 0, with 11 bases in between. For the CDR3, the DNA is TGCAGCGTTCGGGGTGGAAGCTCCTACGAGCAGTACTTC. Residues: CSVRGGSSYEQYF.

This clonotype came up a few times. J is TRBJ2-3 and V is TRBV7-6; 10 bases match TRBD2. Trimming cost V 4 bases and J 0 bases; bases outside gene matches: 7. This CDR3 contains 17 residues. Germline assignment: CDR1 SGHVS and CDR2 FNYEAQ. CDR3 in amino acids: CASSSNSGGASTDTQYF. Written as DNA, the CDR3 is TGTGCCAGCAGCTCGAACAGCGGGGGGGCCAGCACAGATACGCAGTATTTT.

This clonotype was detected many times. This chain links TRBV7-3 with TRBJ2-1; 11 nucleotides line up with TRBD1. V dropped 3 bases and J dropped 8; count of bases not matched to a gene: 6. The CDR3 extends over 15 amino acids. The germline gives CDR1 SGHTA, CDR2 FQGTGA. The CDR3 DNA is TGTGCCAGCAGCTTGAGGGACAGGGGGTATGATGAGCAGTTCTTC. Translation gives CASSLRDRGYDEQFF.

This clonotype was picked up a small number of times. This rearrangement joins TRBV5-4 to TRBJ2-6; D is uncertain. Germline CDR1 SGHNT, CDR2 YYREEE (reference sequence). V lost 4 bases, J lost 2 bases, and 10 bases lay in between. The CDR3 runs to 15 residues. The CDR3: CASSNALAGANVLTF. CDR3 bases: TGTGCCAGCAGCAATGCCTTGGCTGGGGCCAACGTCCTGACTTTC.

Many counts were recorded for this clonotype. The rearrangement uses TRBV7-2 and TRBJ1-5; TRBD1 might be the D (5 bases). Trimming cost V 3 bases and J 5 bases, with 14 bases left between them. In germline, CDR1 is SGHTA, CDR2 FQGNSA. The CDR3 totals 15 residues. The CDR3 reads CASSFSQGGYQPQHF. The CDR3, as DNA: TGTGCCAGCAGCTTTAGCCAGGGAGGGTATCAGCCCCAGCATTTT.

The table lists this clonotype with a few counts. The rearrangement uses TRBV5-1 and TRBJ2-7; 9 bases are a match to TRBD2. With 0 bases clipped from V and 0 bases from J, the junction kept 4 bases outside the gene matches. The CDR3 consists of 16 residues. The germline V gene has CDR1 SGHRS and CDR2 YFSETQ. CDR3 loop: CASSLVAGASSYEQYV. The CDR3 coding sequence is TGCGCCAGCAGCTTGGTAGCGGGGGCCAGCTCCTACGAGCAGTACGTC.

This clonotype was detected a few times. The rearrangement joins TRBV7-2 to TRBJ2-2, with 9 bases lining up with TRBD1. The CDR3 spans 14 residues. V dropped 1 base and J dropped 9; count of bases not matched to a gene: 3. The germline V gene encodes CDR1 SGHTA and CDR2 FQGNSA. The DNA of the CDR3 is TGTGCCAGCAGCTTAGGGACAGGGGACAGGGAGCTGTTTTTT. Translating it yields CASSLGTGDRELFF.

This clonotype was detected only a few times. CDR3 protein: CASSLVAGGPEDTQYF. The DNA of the CDR3 is TGTGCCAGCAGCTTAGTAGCGGGGGGGCCGGAAGATACGCAGTATTTT. The chain employs TRBV7-8 and TRBJ2-3; TRBD2 agrees at 11 bases. Losses at the gene ends were 1 base for V and 5 bases for J; bases not matched to a gene: 5. This CDR3 spans 16 amino acids. Germline V lookup: CDR1 SGHVS, CDR2 FQNEAQ.

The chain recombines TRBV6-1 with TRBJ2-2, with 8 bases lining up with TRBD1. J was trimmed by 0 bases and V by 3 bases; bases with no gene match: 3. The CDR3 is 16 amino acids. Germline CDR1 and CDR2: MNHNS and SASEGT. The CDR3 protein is CASSDPGQANTGELFF. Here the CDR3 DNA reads TGTGCCAGCAGTGACCCGGGACAGGCGAACACCGGGGAGCTGTTTTTT.